The 10 T cell receptor beta chains listed next were all sequenced from one sample in a study of shared clonotypes between healthy human individuals. Terminally differentiated effector memory CD45RA+ cells were excluded from the naive CD8 cells, which were CD45RO-negative and positively selected for CCR7. The assay was immunoSEQ multiplex PCR, and TCRdb's table has in-frame clones only and misses some. The top ten clones hold 1% to 1.5% of a sample with about 1,800,000 clones, just under 95% of them seen once. Sample: naive CD8+ T cells sorted from blood. These receptors originate from a man aged 18 to 35 in good health.

This clone was picked up one time. The V and J genes are TRBV6-6 and TRBJ2-7; 7 bases match TRBD1. This CDR3 is built from 13 residues. Germline V gives CDR1 MNHNY, CDR2 SVGAGI (reference sequence). V lost 1 base to trimming and J lost 3 bases; unmatched junction nucleotides: 0. The CDR3 sequence is CASSYYRGYEQYF. For the CDR3, the DNA is TGTGCCAGCAGTTACTACAGGGGCTACGAGCAGTACTTC.

Note on this clone: Other DNA sequences in the same sample also yield this CDR3. The chain links TRBV13 to TRBJ2-1; possibly TRBD1 for D (5 bases). This CDR3 has 13 residues. V lost 3 bases and J 6 bases, leaving 9 bases between the germline ends. Germline values: CDR1 PRHDT, CDR2 FYEKMQ (reference sequence). DNA for the CDR3: TGTGCCAGCAGCTTGGGGCTTGGCAATGAGCAGTTCTTC. Amino acid sequence: CASSLGLGNEQFF.

As concerns this clone: Different DNA sequences within this sample yield the same CDR3. The chain uses TRBV2 and TRBJ2-7, with D maybe TRBD1 (5 bases). The CDR3 contains 14 residues. Germline-derived CDR1 and CDR2 are SNHLY and FYNNEI. Trimming took off 3 bases at V and 3 bases at J, with 12 bases between the two ends. CDR3 loop: CASSEQGRSYEQYF. CDR3 nucleotide sequence: TGTGCCAGCAGTGAGCAGGGTAGGAGCTACGAGCAGTACTTC.

The chain employs TRBV10-3 and TRBJ2-7, with D perhaps TRBD1 (6 bases). Germline CDR1 is ENHRY and CDR2 is SYGVKD. Between the trimmed V and J ends, which lost 2 bases and 3 bases, there was a span of 11 bases. The CDR3 spans 14 residues. CDR3 loop: CAISEPDRDYEQYF. CDR3 DNA: TGTGCCATCAGTGAGCCGGACAGAGACTACGAGCAGTACTTC.

V is TRBV9 and J is TRBJ2-1; D possibly corresponds to TRBD1 (5 bases). This CDR3 is built from 15 residues. Germline values: CDR1 SGDLS, CDR2 YYNGEE. V lost 0 bases and J lost 3, with 10 bases in between. The CDR3: CASSVADSLYNEQFF. DNA of the CDR3: TGTGCCAGCAGCGTAGCCGACAGCCTCTACAATGAGCAGTTCTTC.

The V gene is TRBV14, the J gene TRBJ2-5; TRBD2 matches at 7 bases. CDR1 and CDR2 (germline): SGHDN, FVKESK. This CDR3 region has 13 residues. V lost 4 bases and J lost 7; bases outside the gene matches: 6. The CDR3 DNA sequence: TGTGCCAGCAGCCGCCGGGGGGAGGGGACCCAGTACTTC. It yields the protein CASSRRGEGTQYF.

The chain carries TRBV7-8 and TRBJ2-4, with a weak D call TRBD1 (6 bases). This CDR3 spans 15 amino acids. The germline V gene has CDR1 SGHVS and CDR2 FQNEAQ. V was pared by 2 bases and J by 8 bases, with 16 bases between. The DNA for the CDR3 is TGTGCCAGCAGCTTAAACCGGGACACCCAGTACATTCAGTACTTC. It codes for CASSLNRDTQYIQYF.

The chain links TRBV7-9 to TRBJ1-5, with D possibly TRBD1 on 5 matching bases. The V gene's germline CDR1 is SEHNR and CDR2 FQNEAQ (reference sequence). This CDR3 has 17 amino acids. V dropped 4 bases and J dropped 5 bases, with 21 bases sitting between them. CDR3 sequence: CASSSSMKGRADQPQHF. The CDR3 region has the DNA TGTGCCAGCAGCTCGTCAATGAAGGGGAGGGCTGATCAGCCCCAGCATTTT.

The V and J genes are TRBV5-4 and TRBJ2-7; 9 bases line up with TRBD2. Germline loops: CDR1 SGHNT, CDR2 YYREEE (reference sequence). Losses at the gene ends were 2 bases for V and 6 bases for J; bases not matched to a gene: 6. The CDR3 has 14 residues. The CDR3 sequence is CASSFSGRGPEQYF. The CDR3 region has the DNA TGTGCCAGCAGCTTTAGCGGGAGAGGGCCCGAGCAGTACTTC.

This chain connects TRBV25-1 to TRBJ2-4; no firm D call. Germline V gene data show CDR1 as MGHDK and CDR2 as SYGVNS. The V and J ends lost 3 bases and 0 bases respectively, with 6 bases between them. CDR3 size: 14 residues. The CDR3 loop is CASSEWTAKNIQYF. As DNA, the CDR3 is TGTGCCAGCAGTGAGTGGACAGCCAAAAACATTCAGTACTTC.